This TCR beta chain emerged from a study of cytomegalovirus exposure and HLA in healthy donors. A multiplex PCR was run with 60 Vbeta primers and 13 Jbeta primers. Repertoires were generated with immunoSEQ multiplex PCR, while TCRdb's copy carries only in-frame clones and drops some. There are approximately 190,000 clones in the sample; more than 65% occur only once, and 3% to 4% lies in the top ten. Germline CDR1 SNHLY, CDR2 FYNNEI. This CDR3 has 14 residues. V lost 6 bases and J lost 5, with 13 bases in between. The chain combines TRBV2 with TRBJ2-2; D may be TRBD2 (6 bases). Sequencing was performed on PBMCs. This receptor was obtained from a man aged 50 to 60 in good health and CMV-seronegative. CDR3 in DNA: TGTGCCAGCAGCCCGGGACTGGAAACCGGGGAGCTGTTTTTT. Its translation: CASSPGLETGELFF.